The 25 T cell receptor beta chains reported below all come from one sample, sequenced in a study of shared clonotypes between healthy human individuals (dated by TCRdb to 2019 to 2021). Library generation was performed with the immunoSEQ multiplex PCR assay. Drawn from immuneACCESS, this table holds only the in-frame rearrangements with V and J called that TCRdb kept. Clones are partly lost; checked studies trace under half to an unresolved V gene and leave the rest unexplained. The sample data list around 1 million clones, and over 60% of these were observed just once. Together, the top ten hold 1.5% of the sample. Material: memory CD4+ T cells sorted from blood. In light of the paper, this sample's cell subset or site label describes: CD45RA-negative fraction. These receptors came from a man aged 18 to 30 in good health.

The gene calls are TRBV6-5 and TRBJ1-2, with TRBD1 as a possible D gene (5 bases). Between the trimmed V and J ends, which lost 2 bases and 4 bases, there was a span of 17 bases. Germline values: CDR1 MNHEY, CDR2 SVGAGI. The CDR3 sequence is 16 residues long. CDR3 amino acids: CASSYSPSSGPYGYTF. The CDR3 DNA reads TGTGCCAGCAGTTACAGTCCCTCATCGGGGCCCTATGGCTACACCTTC.

V is TRBV4-2 and J is TRBJ2-3; D is perhaps TRBD1 (6 bases). The germline V gene encodes CDR1 LGHNA and CDR2 YNFKEQ. The CDR3 has 13 amino acids. Deletions cut 6 bases from V and 2 bases from J, with 9 bases between. The DNA of the CDR3 is TGTGCCAGCAGGGACAGCCCCACAGATACGCAGTATTTT. Translating it yields CASRDSPTDTQYF.

This clone turned up a few times. The chain's CDR3 is CASSPGQGFTYEQYF. CDR3 nucleotides: TGTGCCAGCTCCCCCGGACAGGGATTCACCTACGAGCAGTACTTC. This chain uses TRBV18 with TRBJ2-7; 8 bases line up with TRBD1. Germline CDR1 KGHSH, CDR2 LQKENI. The CDR3 extends over 15 amino acids. V shed 6 bases and J 2 bases; nucleotides not matched to a gene: 9.

The chain has TRBV6-1 and TRBJ2-3; D may match TRBD1 or TRBD2 (5 bases each). This CDR3 is 17 amino acids long. Germline V gene lookup returns CDR1 MNHNS and CDR2 SASEGT. With 2 bases removed from V and 2 bases from J, the gap between germline ends came to 17 bases. The CDR3: CASSEWGPRLPTDTQYF. CDR3 coding DNA: TGTGCCAGCAGTGAATGGGGACCGAGACTACCCACAGATACGCAGTATTTT.

The V and J genes are TRBV15 and TRBJ2-2, with 11 nucleotides matching TRBD2. The germline CDR1 and CDR2 sequences are LNHNV and YYDKDF (reference sequence). CDR3 length: 16 amino acids. Trimming removed 4 bases from V and 6 bases from J; junction bases left unmatched: 7. The CDR3 sequence is CATSNSGLAAAGELFF. In DNA, the CDR3 is TGTGCCACCAGCAACTCGGGACTAGCGGCGGCCGGGGAGCTGTTTTTT.

The chain is built from TRBV19 and TRBJ1-6, with a weak D call TRBD1 (5 bases). V was shortened by 4 bases and J by 9 bases, with 16 bases between the two germline ends. In germline, CDR1 is LNHDA, CDR2 SQIVND (reference sequence). The CDR3 runs to 15 residues. CDR3 region: CASSTGPRVGSPLHF. CDR3 in DNA: TGTGCCAGTAGTACCGGACCCAGGGTTGGTTCACCCCTCCACTTT.

This rearrangement joins TRBV11-2 to TRBJ1-4, with 9 nucleotides matching TRBD1. Unmatched junction bases numbered 7, after V lost 5 bases and J lost 0 bases. Germline CDR1 is SGHAT and CDR2 is FQNNGV. The CDR3 length is 17 residues. CDR3 protein: CASSLGQGAATNEKLFF. DNA of the CDR3: TGTGCCAGCAGCCTGGGACAGGGAGCTGCAACTAATGAAAAACTGTTTTTT.

This clone was detected only once. The chain couples TRBV5-1 to TRBJ2-1; D is perhaps TRBD2 (6 bases). With 2 bases removed from V and 1 base from J, the gap between germline ends came to 10 bases. Germline values: CDR1 SGHRS, CDR2 YFSETQ. The CDR3 has 15 amino acids. The CDR3 sequence: CASSFSSGSYNEQFF. DNA for the CDR3: TGCGCCAGCAGCTTCAGTAGCGGTTCCTACAATGAGCAGTTCTTC.

This sequence joins TRBV7-2 and TRBJ2-7, with 13 nucleotides matching TRBD2. There are 15 residues in the CDR3. CDR1 is SGHTA, CDR2 FQGNSA, per germline. Trimming cost V 4 bases and J 4 bases; bases outside gene matches: 4. CDR3: CASSSGLAGVYEQYF. The CDR3 nucleotides read TGTGCCAGCAGCTCCGGACTAGCGGGAGTGTACGAGCAGTACTTC. The full variable domain, rest sourced from reference TRBV7-2 and TRBJ2-7, is GAGVSQSPSNKVTEKGKDVELRCDPISGHTALYWYRQSLGQGLEFLIYFQGNSAPDKSGLPSDRFSAERTGGSVSTLTIQRTQQEDSAVYLCASSSGLAGVYEQYFGPGTRLTVT.

The chain couples TRBV5-4 to TRBJ1-6; D uncertain. The length of the CDR3 is 15 residues. The V end was cut by 2 bases, the J end by 7 bases, with 13 bases between. Germline V gene lookup returns CDR1 SGHNT and CDR2 YYREEE (reference sequence). The CDR3 here is CASSLVGQVNSPLHF. The CDR3 DNA sequence: TGTGCCAGCAGCTTAGTAGGGCAAGTGAATTCACCCCTCCACTTT.

The chain links TRBV7-8 to TRBJ2-7; 8 positions match TRBD1. This CDR3 is 14 amino acids long. CDR1 is SGHVS, CDR2 FQNEAQ, per germline. Trimming cost V 2 bases and J 5 bases; bases outside gene matches: 5. CDR3 residues: CASSLQGANNEQYF. CDR3 bases: TGTGCCAGCAGCTTACAGGGGGCGAATAACGAGCAGTACTTC.

This clone has just one count. The chain uses TRBV19 and TRBJ2-3; D uncertain. The V gene lost 2 bases and the J gene lost 5 bases, with 5 bases spanning the gap. The germline V gene has CDR1 LNHDA and CDR2 SQIVND (reference sequence). The length of the CDR3 is 12 residues. The CDR3 nucleotides read TGTGCCAGTAGTATAATTGGAGATACGCAGTATTTT. It yields the protein CASSIIGDTQYF. The complete variable domain, with remaining parts taken from reference TRBV19 and TRBJ2-3, reads DGGITQSPKYLFRKEGQNVTLSCEQNLNHDAMYWYRQDPGQGLRLIYYSQIVNDFQKGDIAEGYSVSREKKESFPLTVTSAQKNPTAFYLCASSIIGDTQYFGPGTRLTVL.

The rearrangement joins TRBV4-2 to TRBJ2-5; 13 positions agree with TRBD2. V shed 4 bases, J shed 1 base, and the junction held 3 bases outside the gene matches. The CDR3 has 16 residues. Per the germline V gene, CDR1 is LGHNA and CDR2 is YNFKEQ. This chain's CDR3 is CASSPGLAGVQETQYF. DNA of the CDR3: TGTGCCAGCAGCCCCGGACTAGCGGGGGTCCAAGAGACCCAGTACTTC.

The V and J genes are TRBV9 and TRBJ2-6; 9 bases are shared with TRBD1. Trimming at V came to 3 bases and at J to 0 bases, leaving 4 bases not matched to a gene. CDR3 size: 17 residues. CDR1 SGDLS and CDR2 YYNGEE come from the germline V gene. Here the CDR3 DNA reads TGTGCCAGCAGCGGGACAGGGGTCAGCTCTGGGGCCAACGTCCTGACTTTC. This encodes CASSGTGVSSGANVLTF. Looking up the rest from reference TRBV9 and TRBJ2-6 gives the full variable domain: DSGVTQTPKHLITATGQRVTLRCSPRSGDLSVYWYQQSLDQGLQFLIQYYNGEERAKGNILERFSAQQFPDLHSELNLSSLELGDSALYFCASSGTGVSSGANVLTFGAGSRLTVL.

This clone was seen only a few times. The chain recombines TRBV20-1 with TRBJ1-4; D ambiguous. This CDR3 is 11 amino acids long. V lost 6 bases, J lost 6 bases, and 8 bases lay in between. Germline V lookup: CDR1 DFQATT, CDR2 SNEGSKA (reference sequence). DNA of the CDR3: TGCAGTGCCCCGATAGATGAAAAACTGTTTTTT. It yields the protein CSAPIDEKLFF.

The gene calls are TRBV29-1 and TRBJ1-1, with TRBD1 matching 11 bases. Per the germline V gene, CDR1 is SQVTM and CDR2 is ANQGSEA. The CDR3 runs 12 residues. The junction had 5 bases not matched to a gene; V was cut back by 8 bases and J by 6 bases. The CDR3 DNA sequence: TGCAGCTTCAGGGGACAGGGGGCTGAAGCTTTCTTT. Translating it yields CSFRGQGAEAFF.

The genes are TRBV5-1 and TRBJ2-5; 7 nucleotides align to TRBD2. Germline V gives CDR1 SGHRS, CDR2 YFSETQ. The CDR3 is made up of 14 amino acids. J was trimmed by 5 bases and V by 0 bases; bases with no gene match: 4. The CDR3 here is CASSLAAGVETQYF. The CDR3 bases are TGCGCCAGCAGCTTGGCTGCGGGAGTGGAGACCCAGTACTTC.

V is TRBV20-1 and J is TRBJ1-1; D ambiguous. The germline V gene has CDR1 DFQATT and CDR2 SNEGSKA (reference sequence). The CDR3 length is 11 residues. V lost 3 bases and J 6 bases, leaving 8 bases between the germline ends. Written as DNA, the CDR3 is TGCAGTGCTAGTCCATACCCTGAAGCTTTCTTT. Amino acids: CSASPYPEAFF.

This chain uses TRBV4-1 with TRBJ2-1; perhaps TRBD1 as D (6 bases). CDR3 length equals 14 residues. Trimming cost V 3 bases and J 6 bases, with 12 bases left between them. The V gene's germline CDR1 is MGHRA and CDR2 YSYEKL. The CDR3 here is CASSQGDMVNEQFF. DNA of the CDR3: TGCGCCAGCAGCCAGGGGGACATGGTCAATGAGCAGTTCTTC.

The V gene is TRBV2, the J gene TRBJ2-1; weak D call: TRBD1 (6 bases). Between the trimmed V and J ends, which lost 6 bases and 7 bases, there was a span of 16 bases. The germline CDR1 and CDR2 sequences are SNHLY and FYNNEI. The CDR3 is 14 amino acids. This chain's CDR3 is CASRGASRLNEQFF. Written as DNA, the CDR3 is TGTGCCAGCAGGGGGGCTAGCCGGCTGAATGAGCAGTTCTTC.

The gene calls are TRBV29-1 and TRBJ1-1; D may be TRBD1 (5 bases). V lost 3 bases and J 4 bases, leaving 12 bases between the germline ends. This CDR3 comprises 13 residues. The germline V gene has CDR1 SQVTM and CDR2 ANQGSEA. The CDR3 DNA sequence: TGCAGCGTTGATAGGGGCGTGAGCACTGAAGCTTTCTTT. Encoded protein: CSVDRGVSTEAFF.

The chain is built from TRBV18 and TRBJ1-2; 8 bases are shared with TRBD1. Germline CDR1 is KGHSH and CDR2 is LQKENI. V was pared by 6 bases and J by 8 bases, with 11 bases of the junction left unmatched. This CDR3 contains 14 residues. This CDR3 reads CASSPGQGAWGYTF. CDR3 bases: TGTGCCAGCTCGCCAGGACAGGGTGCTTGGGGCTACACCTTC.

V usage is TRBV5-1 and J usage is TRBJ2-2; 7 positions agree with TRBD2. There are 17 residues in the CDR3. CDR1 and CDR2 from the germline V gene are SGHRS and YFSETQ. V trimming: 0 bases; J trimming: 6 bases; junction bases outside the gene matches: 11. The CDR3 here is CASSLDLRTSFPGELFF. DNA of the CDR3: TGCGCCAGCAGCTTGGACCTTCGGACTAGTTTCCCCGGGGAGCTGTTTTTT.

The gene calls are TRBV6-4 and TRBJ1-6; no clear D. This CDR3 has 13 residues. Germline-derived CDR1 and CDR2 are MRHNA and SNTAGT. V was shortened by 4 bases and J by 7 bases, with 8 bases between the two germline ends. DNA for the CDR3: TGTGCCAGCAGTGCCCTAATGAATTCACCCCTCCACTTT. Its translation is CASSALMNSPLHF.

This clone was observed a handful of times. This chain uses TRBV19 with TRBJ1-5, with D unclear. Per the germline V gene, CDR1 is LNHDA and CDR2 is SQIVND (reference sequence). Deletions cut 4 bases from V and 0 bases from J, with 10 bases between. The CDR3 is 15 residues long. The CDR3 coding sequence is TGTGCCAGTAGTACACAGCCGTATAGCAATCAGCCCCAGCATTTT. This translates into CASSTQPYSNQPQHF.